Each of the 11 T cell receptor beta chains below was sequenced from the same sample in a study of blood T cell repertoires in COVID-19. Sequenced by immunoSEQ multiplex PCR; TCRdb stores in-frame clones only, minus some. The table shows roughly 170,000 clones, with around four fifths occurring only once. The sequenced material came from PBMCs or T cells enriched from blood (not recorded which). The receptors were sampled from a woman between 50 and 59 years old in a cohort exposed to, infected with or recovered from COVID-19 (not recorded which).

The rearrangement uses TRBV11-3 and TRBJ2-1; possible D gene TRBD1, 6 bases. CDR3 length: 15 residues. The germline gives CDR1 SGHNT, CDR2 YENEEA. V was shortened by 4 bases and J by 6 bases, with 16 bases between the two germline ends. The CDR3: CASSSNGQGSNEQFF. The CDR3 DNA sequence: TGTGCCAGCAGCTCGAACGGCCAGGGGAGCAATGAGCAGTTCTTC.

This chain connects TRBV28 to TRBJ2-7, with TRBD1 matching 8 bases. This CDR3 is 14 amino acids long. Germline trimming cut 7 bases from V and 6 bases from J; bases unmatched to any gene: 11. Germline assignment: CDR1 MDHEN and CDR2 SYDVKM. In nucleotides, the CDR3 is TGTGCCAGCACCCTCAGGACAGGGTACCGCGAGCAGTACTTC. This encodes CASTLRTGYREQYF.

The chain is built from TRBV2 and TRBJ1-4, with D perhaps TRBD1 (5 bases). Per the germline V gene, CDR1 is SNHLY and CDR2 is FYNNEI. The V end was cut by 4 bases, the J end by 10 bases, with 16 bases between. This CDR3 has 14 amino acids. The CDR3 spells CASSVREGGRKLFF. Written as DNA, the CDR3 is TGTGCCAGCAGTGTCAGGGAAGGCGGGAGAAAACTGTTTTTT. The full variable domain, its missing parts supplied by reference TRBV2 and TRBJ1-4, is EPEVTQTPSHQVTQMGQEVILRCVPISNHLYFYWYRQILGQKVEFLVSFYNNEISEKSEIFDDQFSVERPDGSNFTLKIRSTKLEDSAMYFCASSVREGGRKLFFGSGTQLSVL.

This clone was seen just once. J is TRBJ2-6 and V is TRBV7-3; D is possibly TRBD2 (6 bases). The CDR3 is 17 amino acids. Trimming took off 5 bases at V and 0 bases at J, with 14 bases between the two ends. Germline V gene data show CDR1 as SGHTA and CDR2 as FQGTGA. CDR3: CASSLALGSSGANVLTF. CDR3 nucleotides: TGTGCCAGCAGCCTAGCCCTCGGGAGCTCTGGGGCCAACGTCCTGACTTTC.

The rearrangement joins TRBV6-5 to TRBJ1-6, with a weak D call TRBD1 (6 bases). Trimming left V 7 bases short and J 7 bases short, with 17 bases between. This CDR3 comprises 15 residues. Germline-derived CDR1 and CDR2 are MNHEY and SVGAGI. The CDR3 here is CASTGGRGGNSPLHF. DNA for the CDR3: TGTGCCAGCACCGGGGGGCGGGGAGGCAATTCACCCCTCCACTTT.

This chain uses TRBV6-5 with TRBJ1-5, with TRBD1 identical over 7 bases. This CDR3 is built from 15 residues. V lost 6 bases and J lost 0; bases outside the gene matches: 5. Germline V gene data show CDR1 as MNHEY and CDR2 as SVGAGI. The CDR3 DNA follows: TGTGCCAGCAGACCCGGGACAGCTAGCAATCAGCCCCAGCATTTT. Translation gives CASRPGTASNQPQHF.

The gene calls are TRBV5-6 and TRBJ2-5; no clear D gene. CDR3 length: 13 residues. V was pared by 0 bases and J by 5 bases, with 8 bases between. The germline V gene encodes CDR1 SGHDT and CDR2 YYEEEE. The CDR3 loop reads CASSLAGVETQYF. The CDR3 DNA is TGTGCCAGCAGCTTGGCCGGAGTGGAGACCCAGTACTTC. The whole variable domain, filled in from reference TRBV5-6 and TRBJ2-5, reads DAGVTQSPTHLIKTRGQQVTLRCSPKSGHDTVSWYQQALGQGPQFIFQYYEEEERQRGNFPDRFSGHQFPNYSSELNVNALLLGDSALYLCASSLAGVETQYFGPGTRLLVL.

This chain links TRBV11-2 with TRBJ2-7, with 8 bases matching TRBD2. V shed 5 bases, J shed 6 bases, and the junction held 12 bases outside the gene matches. This CDR3 comprises 15 residues. Per germline, CDR1 SGHAT and CDR2 FQNNGV. CDR3 loop: CASSPPIGLAVEQYF. The DNA for the CDR3 is TGTGCCAGCAGCCCCCCGATCGGACTAGCTGTCGAGCAGTACTTC.

The rearrangement uses TRBV27 and TRBJ2-1; 8 bases fit TRBD2. Losses at the gene ends were 1 base for V and 6 bases for J; bases not matched to a gene: 5. The germline gives CDR1 MNHEY, CDR2 SMNVEV (reference sequence). The CDR3 runs 15 residues. The chain's CDR3 is CASSLFAGGVNEQFF. The CDR3 region has the DNA TGTGCCAGCAGTTTATTTGCGGGGGGCGTCAATGAGCAGTTCTTC.

The chain has TRBV19 and TRBJ1-1, with D possibly TRBD1 on 5 matching bases. The CDR3 runs to 16 residues. Trimming removed 3 bases at V and 3 bases at J, with 17 bases between. CDR1 and CDR2 from the germline V gene are LNHDA and SQIVND (reference sequence). The CDR3 here is CASSIFGHPQDTEAFF. Here the CDR3 DNA reads TGTGCCAGTAGTATTTTCGGACACCCTCAGGACACTGAAGCTTTCTTT.

The genes are TRBV27 and TRBJ2-7, with D possibly being TRBD2 (6 bases). CDR3 length equals 15 residues. V was shortened by 7 bases and J by 1 base, with 17 bases between the two germline ends. Germline-derived CDR1 and CDR2 are MNHEY and SMNVEV (reference sequence). The CDR3 sequence is CASTRGTSDSYEQYF. CDR3 coding DNA: TGTGCCAGCACCCGAGGGACTTCTGATTCCTACGAGCAGTACTTC.